This TCR beta chain was identified during a study of technical replicates of blood from a handful of donors (TCRdb year 2017). As concerns this clone: Its antigen has not been determined. Base qualities are not recorded, but no much larger clone differs from it by a single base.

Library generation was performed with the immunoSEQ multiplex PCR assay. What TCRdb holds here is the immuneACCESS table cut down to in-frame rearrangements. Part of the clones is not present; checked against another copy, under half of the missing clones reflect an unresolved V gene, and the others are unexplained. For this sample there are around 9,000 clones; roughly 91% appear just once. The ten top clones hold roughly 9% of the sample. This clonotype originated in a human donor in good health. Material: PBMCs.

Read as DNA, the sequence is TGTGCCAGCAGGTACATCCTTCGGGGCTATGGCTACACCTTC. Its translation is CASRYILRGYGYTF. Recombination linked TRBV2 to TRBJ1-2; the D gene cannot be resolved reliably. V is clipped by 6 bases and J by 4 bases, and the sequence between their germline boundaries is 15 bases long. The CDR3 runs 14 amino acids, cysteine and phenylalanine included. The DNA shown is the 42-base CDR3, in frame from base 1. According to the germline V gene, CDR1 reads SNHLY and CDR2 reads FYNNEI.